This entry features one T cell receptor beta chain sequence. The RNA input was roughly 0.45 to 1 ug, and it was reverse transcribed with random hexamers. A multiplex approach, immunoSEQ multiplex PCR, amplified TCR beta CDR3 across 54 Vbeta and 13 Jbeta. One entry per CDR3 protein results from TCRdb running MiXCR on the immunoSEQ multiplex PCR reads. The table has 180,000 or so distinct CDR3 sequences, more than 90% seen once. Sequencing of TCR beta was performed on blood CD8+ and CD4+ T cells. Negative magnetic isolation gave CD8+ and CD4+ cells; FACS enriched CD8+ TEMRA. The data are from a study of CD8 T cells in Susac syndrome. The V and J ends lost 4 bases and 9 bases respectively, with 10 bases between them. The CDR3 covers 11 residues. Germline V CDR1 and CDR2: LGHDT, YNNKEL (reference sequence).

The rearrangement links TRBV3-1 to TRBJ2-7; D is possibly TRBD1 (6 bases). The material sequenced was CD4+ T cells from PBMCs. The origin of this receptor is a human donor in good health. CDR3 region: CASSLQGLQYF. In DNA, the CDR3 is TGTGCCAGCAGCCTACAGGGTCTGCAGTACTTC.